Below are 14 T cell receptor beta chains sequenced from a single sample in a study of blood T cell repertoires in COVID-19. Assay used: immunoSEQ multiplex PCR; TCRdb lists only in-frame clones, some missing. This table holds approximately 240,000 clones, around four fifths found once. Sequenced material: peripheral blood. The origin of the receptors is a woman aged 55-75 years who had recovered from COVID-19.

The V gene is TRBV7-8, the J gene TRBJ1-4; D not certain. Germline V gene data show CDR1 as SGHVS and CDR2 as FQNEAQ. This CDR3 contains 15 residues. The V and J ends lost 4 bases and 7 bases respectively, with 16 bases between them. The DNA of the CDR3 is TGTGCCAGCAGCTCGAACCCTACCACTGGTGAAAAACTGTTTTTT. Its protein product is CASSSNPTTGEKLFF.

This clone was seen repeatedly, ten times or more. The CDR3: CATSDSQGWPYNEQFF. CDR3 sequence (DNA): TGTGCCACCAGTGATTCCCAGGGATGGCCCTACAATGAGCAGTTCTTC. The chain couples TRBV24-1 to TRBJ2-1; D might be TRBD1 (5 bases). CDR1 KGHDR and CDR2 SFDVKD come from the germline V gene. V lost 2 bases and J lost 2, with 12 bases in between. The CDR3 spans 16 residues.

The genes are TRBV5-4 and TRBJ2-2; the match to TRBD1 covers 7 bases. Germline trimming cut 4 bases from V and 5 bases from J; bases unmatched to any gene: 8. CDR1 is SGHNT, CDR2 YYREEE, per germline (reference sequence). There are 15 residues in the CDR3. CDR3: CASSPWTGGTGELFF. Here the CDR3 DNA reads TGTGCCAGCAGCCCGTGGACAGGTGGGACCGGGGAGCTGTTTTTT.

This chain connects TRBV18 to TRBJ1-6; the D is unclear. There are 13 residues in the CDR3. V lost 3 bases, J lost 8 bases, and 8 bases lay in between. Per germline, CDR1 KGHSH and CDR2 LQKENI. The CDR3 nucleotides read TGTGCCAGCTCACCCCCGTCGGATTCACCCCTCCACTTT. It is translated as CASSPPSDSPLHF.

The J gene is TRBJ2-3, the V gene TRBV3-1 (or the pseudogene TRBV3-2), with TRBD2 as a possible D gene (5 bases). The V end was cut by 1 base, the J end by 6 bases, with 17 bases between. The CDR3 is made up of 16 amino acids. Per the germline V gene, CDR1 is LGHDT and CDR2 is YNNKEL (reference sequence). CDR3 nucleotides: TGTGCCAGCAGCCAAGGTGTACGGGGTCCCTCGGATACGCAGTATTTT. Protein product: CASSQGVRGPSDTQYF.

The V and J genes are TRBV27 and TRBJ2-7, with D possibly TRBD1 on 5 matching bases. CDR1 and CDR2 (germline): MNHEY, SMNVEV (reference sequence). The V end was cut by 10 bases, the J end by 8 bases, with 18 bases between. This CDR3 is built from 12 residues. The CDR3 coding sequence is TGTGCCACCTCTACCCCCTGGGGCAAGCAGTACTTC. Protein sequence: CATSTPWGKQYF.

J is TRBJ1-1 and V is TRBV7-9; D not certain. CDR1 and CDR2 from the germline V gene are SEHNR and FQNEAQ (reference sequence). Trimming removed 3 bases from V and 0 bases from J, with 8 bases in between. The length of the CDR3 is 14 residues. The CDR3 reads CASSFPQLNTEAFF. The CDR3 DNA is TGTGCCAGCAGCTTCCCACAGCTGAACACTGAAGCTTTCTTT.

The chain employs TRBV7-8 and TRBJ2-1; TRBD2 matches 7 bases. This CDR3 contains 15 residues. CDR1 is SGHVS and CDR2 is FQNEAQ in the germline V gene. The J segment lost 3 bases and the V segment lost 5 bases, leaving 7 bases of the junction unmatched. The CDR3 DNA is TGTGCCAGCAGCCGAAGAGGGGACTACTACAATGAGCAGTTCTTC. It translates to CASSRRGDYYNEQFF.

To note about this clone: Other nucleotide sequences in the sample specify the same CDR3. The chain uses TRBV5-1 and TRBJ2-3; TRBD2 aligns across 10 bases. The CDR3 is made up of 15 amino acids. Germline CDR1 is SGHRS and CDR2 is YFSETQ. With V trimmed by 2 bases and J by 1 base, 1 base remained unmatched. The CDR3 DNA reads as TGCGCCAGCAGCTTAGCGGGGGGGCGCACAGATACGCAGTATTTT. Residues: CASSLAGGRTDTQYF.

The chain carries TRBV13 and TRBJ2-1; 9 nucleotides align to TRBD2. J gave up 9 bases and V 1 base, and 1 base lay outside the gene matches. CDR3 size: 13 residues. CDR1 and CDR2 (germline): PRHDT, FYEKMQ (reference sequence). The CDR3 region is CASSLASGVEQFF. CDR3 bases: TGTGCCAGCAGCTTAGCTAGCGGGGTTGAGCAGTTCTTC.

V is TRBV6-5 and J is TRBJ1-6, with D uncertain. V shed 6 bases and J shed 9 bases, with 9 bases lying between them. The germline V gene has CDR1 MNHEY and CDR2 SVGAGI. This CDR3 has 12 residues. The CDR3: CASSPGSSPLHF. The DNA of the CDR3 is TGTGCCAGCAGCCCGGGGAGTTCACCCCTCCACTTT.

This chain joins TRBV11-2 and TRBJ2-3; TRBD2 agrees at 11 bases. The J segment lost 6 bases and the V segment lost 1 base, leaving 3 bases of the junction unmatched. There are 15 residues in the CDR3. The germline V gene encodes CDR1 SGHAT and CDR2 FQNNGV. This chain's CDR3 is CASSLGWTSGDTQYF. Written as DNA, the CDR3 is TGTGCCAGCAGCTTAGGATGGACTAGCGGGGATACGCAGTATTTT.

The chain has TRBV30 and TRBJ1-2; TRBD1 agrees at 8 bases. The CDR3 length is 13 residues. With V trimmed by 5 bases and J by 7 bases, 9 bases remained unmatched. Germline assignment: CDR1 GTSNPN and CDR2 SVGIG (reference sequence). The CDR3 spells CAWLLQGALGYTF. The DNA for the CDR3 is TGTGCCTGGCTCCTCCAGGGGGCGCTTGGCTACACCTTC.

The chain employs TRBV4-3 and TRBJ1-2, with D maybe TRBD1 (5 bases). V lost 3 bases, J lost 4 bases, and 15 bases lay in between. The CDR3 extends over 15 amino acids. Germline V gives CDR1 LGHNA, CDR2 YSLEER. The CDR3 is CASSHEGATGYGYTF. CDR3 in DNA: TGCGCCAGCAGCCACGAAGGGGCGACCGGCTATGGCTACACCTTC.